Below, 10 T cell receptor beta chains from the same sample are listed, as sequenced in a study of blood T cell repertoires in COVID-19. Data came from immunoSEQ multiplex PCR; TCRdb stores just in-frame clones and leaves some out. The sample yields around 82,000 clones, approximately 86% seen once. The sample taken for sequencing was peripheral blood. The receptors here all came from an elderly man with COVID-19, enrolled during active disease.

The rearrangement links TRBV25-1 to TRBJ2-2; maybe TRBD2 (6 bases). V lost 1 base, J lost 0 bases, and 15 bases lay in between. This CDR3 has 18 amino acids. Germline CDR1 reads MGHDK; CDR2 reads SYGVNS. CDR3 coding DNA: TGTGCCAGCAGTGAATTAGCGGCAGGGCGGTCGAACACCGGGGAGCTGTTTTTT. Protein product: CASSELAAGRSNTGELFF. Based on the CDR3 plus reference TRBV25-1 and TRBJ2-2, the full variable domain is EADIYQTPRYLVIGTGKKITLECSQTMGHDKMYWYQQDPGMELHLIHYSYGVNSTEKGDLSSESTVSRIRTEHFPLTLESARPSHTSQYLCASSELAAGRSNTGELFFGEGSRLTVL.

The J gene is TRBJ2-2, the V gene TRBV4-3; 7 nucleotides match TRBD2. This CDR3 has 16 amino acids. CDR1 LGHNA and CDR2 YSLEER come from the germline V gene. The V and J ends lost 1 base and 0 bases, in that order; junction bases with no gene match: 2. CDR3 protein: CASSQAGGANTGELFF. Written as DNA, the CDR3 is TGCGCCAGCAGCCAAGCGGGGGGAGCGAACACCGGGGAGCTGTTTTTT.

V usage is TRBV6-5 and J usage is TRBJ2-7; D is perhaps TRBD2 (5 bases). Trimming pared 6 bases from V and 6 bases from J, leaving 12 bases between. The CDR3 consists of 12 residues. Germline assignment: CDR1 MNHEY and CDR2 SVGAGI. This CDR3 is CASRQADGEQYF. In nucleotides, the CDR3 is TGTGCCAGCAGACAAGCGGACGGCGAGCAGTACTTC.

The count of this clone is one. This chain links TRBV7-8 with TRBJ2-5, with a weak D call TRBD1 (6 bases). The CDR3 is made up of 14 amino acids. Germline assignment: CDR1 SGHVS and CDR2 FQNEAQ. Deletions cut 7 bases from V and 5 bases from J, with 17 bases between. CDR3 region: CASTRLRGGETQYF. Written as DNA, the CDR3 is TGTGCCAGCACCCGCCTCAGGGGTGGGGAGACCCAGTACTTC.

The chain recombines TRBV7-6 with TRBJ1-2, with 11 bases fitting TRBD1. There are 16 residues in the CDR3. The V gene end was trimmed by 4 bases and the J gene end by 4 bases; junction bases not matched to a gene: 8. CDR1 is SGHVS and CDR2 is FNYEAQ in the germline V gene. The CDR3 reads CASSSSGQGVGYGYTF. The CDR3 DNA reads as TGTGCCAGCAGCTCTTCGGGACAGGGGGTCGGCTATGGCTACACCTTC.

The chain recombines TRBV7-2 with TRBJ2-7; 7 nucleotides match TRBD2. V lost 4 bases and J lost 5; bases outside the gene matches: 8. This CDR3 comprises 14 residues. CDR1 is SGHTA and CDR2 is FQGNSA in the germline V gene. The CDR3 sequence: CASSSTAGSDEQYF. The CDR3 coding sequence is TGTGCCAGCAGCTCCACAGCGGGGTCGGACGAGCAGTACTTC.

The genes are TRBV2 and TRBJ1-3; 7 bases align to TRBD1. The trim removed 8 bases at V and 8 bases at J, leaving 12 bases unmatched. CDR1 is SNHLY and CDR2 is FYNNEI in the germline V gene. The CDR3 contains 14 residues. CDR3 amino acids: CASSRAGGLDTIYF. The CDR3 region has the DNA TGTGCCAGCTCCCGAGCAGGGGGTCTAGACACCATATATTTT.

The CDR3, as DNA: TGTGCCAGCAGCTTATGGGCGGGTTCCTACGAGCAGTACTTC. It specifies CASSLWAGSYEQYF. The chain recombines TRBV7-2 with TRBJ2-7; a weak D match, TRBD2 (5 bases). The germline CDR1 and CDR2 sequences are SGHTA and FQGNSA. V was cut by 2 bases and J by 1 base, with 9 bases left in between. This CDR3 contains 14 residues.

V gene TRBV19 combines with J gene TRBJ2-5; D not certain. The CDR3 has 13 residues. V was trimmed by 3 bases and J by 3 bases, leaving 8 bases between them. Looked up from germline, CDR1 is LNHDA and CDR2 is SQIVND (reference sequence). The CDR3 nucleotides read TGTGCCAGTAGTATGGGCAGAGAAGAGACCCAGTACTTC. It codes for CASSMGREETQYF.

This rearrangement joins TRBV14 to TRBJ2-7; 8 bases match TRBD1. The trim removed 8 bases at V and 5 bases at J, leaving 8 bases unmatched. CDR3 size: 13 residues. CDR1 and CDR2 from the germline V gene are SGHDN and FVKESK. The CDR3 region has the DNA TGTGCCAGCCGGACAGGGAAAGGCCACGAGCAGTACTTC. Protein product: CASRTGKGHEQYF. The full variable domain, rest sourced from reference TRBV14 and TRBJ2-7, is EAGVTQFPSHSVIEKGQTVTLRCDPISGHDNLYWYRRVMGKEIKFLLHFVKESKQDESGMPNNRFLAERTGGTYSTLKVQPAELEDSGVYFCASRTGKGHEQYFGPGTRLTVT.